This TCR beta chain was sequenced for a study of graft-versus-host responses after intestinal transplantation. At the level of the study: Each recipient received a multivisceral, liver-intestinal, or isolated intestinal graft. Tacrolimus plus steroids were given to all recipients for around three years, preceded by anti-thymocyte globulin induction.

CDR1 is GTSNPN, CDR2 SVGIG, per germline (reference sequence). CDR3 length equals 15 residues. J was trimmed by 2 bases and V by 4 bases; bases with no gene match: 11. As to this clone: Its antigen is not known.

Study-wide results and caveats: High graft-versus-host to host-versus-graft clonal ratios were seen in allografts of patients with graft-donor T cell macrochimerism. Analysis identified GvH clones in recipient marrow, with some appearing first in ileum or blood.

The data were produced by immunoSEQ multiplex PCR, yet TCRdb's version contains in-frame clones alone and is incomplete. In the table there are 45,000 to 50,000 clones, about 90% of which are singletons. The sequences come from unstimulated CD4+ T cells sorted from spleen or lymph node cells, collected before transplant. The J gene is TRBJ2-7, the V gene TRBV30; 7 nucleotides align to TRBD2. The sequence derives from a human donor who was the organ donor for an intestinal transplant. The CDR3 loop reads CAWKAGIAVAYEQYF. DNA for the CDR3: TGTGCCTGGAAAGCGGGGATAGCGGTAGCCTACGAGCAGTACTTC. The full variable domain, its missing parts supplied by reference TRBV30 and TRBJ2-7, is SQTIHQWPATLVQPVGSPLSLECTVEGTSNPNLYWYRQAAGRGLQLLFYSVGIGQISSEVPQNLSASRPQDRQFILSSKKLLLSDSGFYLCAWKAGIAVAYEQYFGPGTRLTVT.